This T cell receptor beta chain came from a study of blood T cell repertoires in COVID-19. Only in-frame clones appear in the TCRdb table, and some are missing; sequencing was by immunoSEQ multiplex PCR. Among just under 250,000 clones listed, approximately 83% were seen once. The source of this sequence is a woman aged 25-40 years who had recovered from COVID-19. Sequencing input: peripheral blood.

Here the CDR3 reads CASSPAAGGLVELFF. The CDR3 DNA reads as TGTGCCAGCAGCCCCGCAGCGGGGGGGCTCGTGGAGCTGTTTTTT. The rearrangement uses TRBV3-1 (or the pseudogene TRBV3-2) and TRBJ2-2; TRBD2 agrees at 10 bases. The V and J ends lost 4 bases and 10 bases, in that order; junction bases with no gene match: 9. This CDR3 is 15 amino acids long. Germline V gene sequence: CDR1 LGHDT, CDR2 YNNKEL (reference sequence).